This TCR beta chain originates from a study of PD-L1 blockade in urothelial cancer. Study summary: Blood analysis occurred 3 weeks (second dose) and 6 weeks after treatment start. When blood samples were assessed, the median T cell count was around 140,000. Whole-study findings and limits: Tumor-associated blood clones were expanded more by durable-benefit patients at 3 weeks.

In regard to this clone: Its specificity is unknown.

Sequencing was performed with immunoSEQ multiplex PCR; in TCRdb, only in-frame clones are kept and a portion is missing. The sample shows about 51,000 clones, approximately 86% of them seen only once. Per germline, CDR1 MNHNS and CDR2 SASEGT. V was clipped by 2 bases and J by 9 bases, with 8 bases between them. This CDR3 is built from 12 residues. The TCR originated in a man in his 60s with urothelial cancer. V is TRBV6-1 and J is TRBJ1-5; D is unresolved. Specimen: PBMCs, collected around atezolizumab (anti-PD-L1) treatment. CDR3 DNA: TGTGCCAGCAGTGAACCCCCCGGGCCCCAGCATTTT. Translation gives CASSEPPGPQHF.